The 16 T cell receptor beta chains in this list originate from one sample, sequenced in a study of shared clonotypes between healthy human individuals. TCRdb keeps only in-frame clones here, not all; method: immunoSEQ multiplex PCR. The table records some 2 million clones, 90% to 95% of them present only once. The specimen was naive CD4+ T cells sorted from blood. Subset: CD45RA+ positively selected. The receptors derive from a man in his late teens or twenties in good health.

CDR3 sequence reads: CATTRDSVYTF. CDR3 DNA sequence: TGTGCCACTACGAGGGACAGTGTCTACACCTTC. The V call is TRBV6-6, the J call TRBJ1-2; 7 nucleotides agree with TRBD1. Germline trimming cut 10 bases from V and 10 bases from J; bases unmatched to any gene: 9. The CDR3 consists of 11 residues. Per the germline V gene, CDR1 is MNHNY and CDR2 is SVGAGI (reference sequence).

With respect to this clone: The same CDR3 is also encoded by other DNA sequences in this sample. The chain combines TRBV29-1 with TRBJ2-5, with D unresolved. The CDR3 covers 11 residues. Trimming took 3 bases from V and 4 from J, leaving 6 bases between them. CDR1 is SQVTM and CDR2 is ANQGSEA in the germline V gene. CDR3 loop: CSVDLGETQYF. CDR3 bases: TGCAGCGTTGATTTGGGAGAGACCCAGTACTTC. Combining the CDR3 with reference TRBV29-1 and TRBJ2-5 gives the whole variable domain SAVISQKPSRDICQRGTSLTIQCQVDSQVTMMFWYRQQPGQSLTLIATANQGSEATYESGFVIDKFPISRPNLTFSTLTVSNMSPEDSSIYLCSVDLGETQYFGPGTRLLVL.

The chain recombines TRBV10-1 with TRBJ2-7; D gene unclear. Germline CDR1 and CDR2: WNHNN and SYGVQD (reference sequence). The length of the CDR3 is 13 residues. The V end lost 2 bases, the J end lost 5 bases, and 10 bases lay between the germline ends. The CDR3 bases are TGCGCCAGCAGTGAGCAGACTTCGAACGAGCAGTACTTC. Its translation is CASSEQTSNEQYF.

The chain is built from TRBV7-2 and TRBJ2-5, with D perhaps TRBD1 (6 bases). Trimming pared 1 base from V and 3 bases from J, leaving 12 bases between. The CDR3 spans 15 residues. Germline values: CDR1 SGHTA, CDR2 FQGNSA. The CDR3 sequence is CASSLEIGQKETQYF. The CDR3 nucleotides read TGTGCCAGCAGCTTAGAGATCGGACAGAAAGAGACCCAGTACTTC.

The chain has TRBV4-1 and TRBJ2-1; D not resolved. Germline V gives CDR1 MGHRA, CDR2 YSYEKL. Trimming took off 1 base at V and 0 bases at J, with 13 bases between the two ends. CDR3 length: 17 residues. The CDR3 bases are TGCGCCAGCAGCCAAGCTGGGGTAGCCCTCTCCTACAATGAGCAGTTCTTC. This encodes CASSQAGVALSYNEQFF.

The chain links TRBV25-1 to TRBJ1-2; 7 bases fit TRBD1. V trimming: 6 bases; J trimming: 4 bases; junction bases outside the gene matches: 11. The germline V gene encodes CDR1 MGHDK and CDR2 SYGVNS. The CDR3 length is 15 residues. The CDR3 region has the DNA TGTGCCAGCAGCAGCCATGGACAGGCGGCCTATGGCTACACCTTC. This codes for CASSSHGQAAYGYTF.

Points on this clone: Within the sample, other DNA sequences also encode this same CDR3. The chain combines TRBV18 with TRBJ1-6; 9 nucleotides match TRBD1. This CDR3 comprises 14 residues. Germline CDR1 KGHSH, CDR2 LQKENI. V lost 3 bases to trimming and J lost 6 bases; unmatched junction nucleotides: 0. The CDR3 nucleotides are TGTGCCAGCTCACCGGGACAGGGTAATTCACCCCTCCACTTT. Residues: CASSPGQGNSPLHF.

A remark on this clone: A read error may account for a junction end that differs from germline. V usage is TRBV5-3 and J usage is TRBJ2-5; weak D call: TRBD2 (5 bases). The J call could be wrong; TRBJ2-7 is a better fit for the DNA end. TRBV5-3 falls under the ORF class, with uncertain function. The CDR3 is made up of 14 amino acids. The CDR3 loop reads CASSSKGSSGEQYF. The CDR3 coding sequence is TGTGCCAGCAGCTCCAAAGGGAGCTCAGGCGAGCAGTACTTC.

The CDR3, as DNA: TGTGCCAGCCGACAGGGTTTTCTTTACGAGCAGTACTTC. It is translated as CASRQGFLYEQYF. The chain carries TRBV2 and TRBJ2-7; 7 bases line up with TRBD1. This CDR3 has 13 amino acids. The J segment lost 4 bases and the V segment lost 8 bases, leaving 8 bases of the junction unmatched. CDR1 SNHLY and CDR2 FYNNEI come from the germline V gene.

Details on this clone: The sample holds other DNA sequences that translate to the same CDR3. The chain links TRBV9 to TRBJ2-5; D possibly matches TRBD1 or TRBD2 (5 bases each). CDR3 length: 15 amino acids. Trimming shortened V by 0 bases and J by 2 bases, and 11 bases separated the two germline ends. CDR1 is SGDLS and CDR2 is YYNGEE in the germline V gene. CDR3 region: CASSVGGAVQETQYF. DNA of the CDR3: TGTGCCAGCAGCGTAGGAGGGGCAGTACAAGAGACCCAGTACTTC.

The chain recombines TRBV27 with TRBJ2-2; no clear D gene. Germline assignment: CDR1 MNHEY and CDR2 SMNVEV (reference sequence). CDR3 length: 16 residues. Trimming stripped 8 bases from V and 0 bases from J, with 16 bases between. CDR3 DNA: TGTGCCAGCCGGCAGTCATTAGCAACGAACACCGGGGAGCTGTTTTTT. It codes for CASRQSLATNTGELFF.

A single count supports this clone. This sequence joins TRBV7-2 and TRBJ2-7; unclear D gene. CDR1 and CDR2 from the germline V gene are SGHTA and FQGNSA. V was trimmed by 0 bases and J by 6 bases, leaving 9 bases between them. The CDR3 runs 13 residues. This CDR3 is CASSLASLREQYF. In nucleotides, the CDR3 is TGTGCCAGCAGCTTAGCTTCCTTACGCGAGCAGTACTTC.

The sample holds one count of this clone. This chain links TRBV15 with TRBJ2-1; 8 bases map to TRBD1. After removal of 2 bases from V and 6 bases from J, the junction contained 9 bases not matched to a gene. The CDR3 runs to 16 residues. Germline CDR1 is LNHNV and CDR2 is YYDKDF (reference sequence). This chain's CDR3 is CATSRRDRGFGNEQFF. The CDR3 DNA sequence: TGTGCCACCAGCAGACGAGACAGGGGTTTCGGCAATGAGCAGTTCTTC.

A word on this clone: The junction departs from the called germline gene at one end, perhaps through a read error. The rearrangement uses TRBV5-1 and TRBJ2-5, with 14 bases fitting TRBD2. This CDR3 spans 22 amino acids. Germline values: CDR1 SGHRS, CDR2 YFSETQ. The CDR3 is CASSWRRGLAGVPSLYQETQYF. The DNA for the CDR3 is TGCGCCAGTAGCTGGCGGCGGGGACTAGCGGGAGTCCCTTCCCTGTACCAAGAGACCCAGTACTTC.

The rearrangement joins TRBV25-1 to TRBJ2-2; D remains unclear. The V gene lost 6 bases and the J gene lost 1 base, with 9 bases spanning the gap. In germline, CDR1 is MGHDK, CDR2 SYGVNS. This CDR3 has 14 residues. Here the CDR3 reads CASSPLRNTGELFF. CDR3 sequence (DNA): TGTGCCAGCAGCCCCCTCCGGAACACCGGGGAGCTGTTTTTT.

As regards this clone: Other DNA sequences within the sample encode an identical CDR3. The J gene is TRBJ2-2, the V gene TRBV12-5; no definite D call. V dropped 0 bases and J dropped 6 bases, with 2 bases sitting between them. From germline, CDR1 is LGHNT and CDR2 FRNRAP. The CDR3 runs to 12 residues. The DNA of the CDR3 is TGTGCTAGTGGTTTGGTACCCGGGGAGCTGTTTTTT. It encodes CASGLVPGELFF.